The rows below give T cell receptor beta chains drawn from one sample of a study of technical replicates of blood from a handful of donors. The data were produced by immunoSEQ multiplex PCR, yet TCRdb's version contains in-frame clones alone and is incomplete. Seen here are tens of thousands of clones, about 89% observed once, and the top ten hold 0.27%. Sequenced input: T cells isolated from PBMCs. The receptor set was obtained from a human donor in good health. The CDR3 runs from the conserved cysteine through the conserved F or W. The D gene is left open where the match is weak. Size is stated for part of the rows, as once, few or many counts, or as a class when the clone is expanded.

NA,13,TRBV7-3,TRBD2,TRBJ2-5,TGTGCCAGCAGTTTCGCGGGGGAAGAGACCCAGTACTTC,CASSFAGEETQYF
few,13,TRBV7-2,NA,TRBJ1-1,TGTGCCAGCAGCTCAGTTGGAGGCACTGAAGCTTTCTTT,CASSSVGGTEAFF
NA,14,TRBV11-2,TRBD1,TRBJ2-6,TGTGCCAGTAGACAGGGGGTTGGGGCCAACGTCCTGACTTTC,CASRQGVGANVLTF
NA,14,TRBV11-2,TRBD1,TRBJ1-2,TGTGCCAGCAGCCCCGGGACAGGGATCTATGGCTACACCTTC,CASSPGTGIYGYTF
NA,13,TRBV9,NA,TRBJ1-1,TGTGCCAGCAGCGTAGCAGAGAACACTGAAGCTTTCTTT,CASSVAENTEAFF
once,13,TRBV27,NA,TRBJ1-2,TGTGCCAGCAGTACAAGGGGGAACTATGGCTACACCTTC,CASSTRGNYGYTF
NA,17,TRBV14,TRBD2,TRBJ2-1,TGTGCCAGCAGCCAGGGTAGCGGGAGGCCACTTTACAATGAGCAGTTCTTC,CASSQGSGRPLYNEQFF
few,14,TRBV5-4,NA,TRBJ2-3,TGTGCCAGCAGCGTGGACCGGAGCACAGATACGCAGTATTTT,CASSVDRSTDTQYF
NA,15,TRBV29-1,NA,TRBJ1-2,TGCAGCGTTGGTTCTAGGGAGGGTATTAACTATGGCTACACCTTC,CSVGSREGINYGYTF
NA,14,TRBV28,NA,TRBJ1-3,TGTGCCAGCACAGGACAGAGCTCTGGAAACACCATATATTTT,CASTGQSSGNTIYF
NA,16,TRBV10-1,TRBD1,TRBJ1-2,TGCGCCAGCAGTTATCTACGGGACAGGGGGCCGGATGGCTACACCTTC,CASSYLRDRGPDGYTF
NA,14,TRBV30,NA,TRBJ1-4,TGTGCCTGGAGTCAGCCTGGGAGGAGTGAAAAACTGTTTTTT,CAWSQPGRSEKLFF
once,13,TRBV21-1,NA,TRBJ1-5,TGTGCCAGCAGCGACAGGGATAATCAGCCCCAGCATTTT,CASSDRDNQPQHF
NA,17,TRBV11-3,TRBD1,TRBJ1-3,TGTGCCAGCAGCTTCGGGTTGTCAGGGGGCGGACGAAACACCATATATTTT,CASSFGLSGGGRNTIYF
NA,14,TRBV6-5,TRBD1,TRBJ1-1,TGTGCCAGCAGTAGCCCGGGACAGGGGACTGAAGCTTTCTTT,CASSSPGQGTEAFF
NA,15,TRBV27,TRBD1,TRBJ2-2,TGTGCCAGCAGTTTTACGGGACAGGGTAGCGGGGAGCTGTTTTTT,CASSFTGQGSGELFF
NA,19,TRBV6-4,TRBD2,TRBJ2-7,TGTGCCAGCAGTGACTCGAATTGTTTGGGCCGGACTAGCGTATACGAGCAGTACTTC,CASSDSNCLGRTSVYEQYF
NA,17,TRBV6-1,NA,TRBJ2-7,TGTGCCAGCAGTGAAAATCGGGGAAGGTCGGATTTCTACGAGCAGTACTTC,CASSENRGRSDFYEQYF
once,14,TRBV27,NA,TRBJ1-1,TGTGCCAGCAGTTTATATCCAGAAGTCACTGAAGCTTTCTTT,CASSLYPEVTEAFF
once,15,TRBV10-3,TRBD1,TRBJ2-1,TGTGCCATCAGTGATAAGGGACAGGGTTTGAATGGGCAGTTCTTC,CAISDKGQGLNGQFF
NA,16,TRBV7-2,TRBD2,TRBJ2-1,TGTGCCAGCAGCTTAGTTAGCGGGAACTCATACAATGAGCAGTTCTTC,CASSLVSGNSYNEQFF
NA,16,TRBV18,NA,TRBJ2-5,TGTGCCAGCTCACCCTACAGCGGGTTGGTCCAAGAGACCCAGTACTTC,CASSPYSGLVQETQYF
NA,16,TRBV7-9,TRBD1,TRBJ1-4,TGTGCCAGCAGCTTCGGACAGGGTGGTCCTAATGAAAAACTGTTTTTT,CASSFGQGGPNEKLFF
NA,10,TRBV2,TRBD2,TRBJ2-1,TGTGCCAGCGGAGCGGGAGTGCAGTTCTTC,CASGAGVQFF
NA,14,TRBV7-8,TRBD1,TRBJ1-5,TGTGCCAGCAGCTTTGACAGGGGTAGTCAGCCCCAGCATTTT,CASSFDRGSQPQHF